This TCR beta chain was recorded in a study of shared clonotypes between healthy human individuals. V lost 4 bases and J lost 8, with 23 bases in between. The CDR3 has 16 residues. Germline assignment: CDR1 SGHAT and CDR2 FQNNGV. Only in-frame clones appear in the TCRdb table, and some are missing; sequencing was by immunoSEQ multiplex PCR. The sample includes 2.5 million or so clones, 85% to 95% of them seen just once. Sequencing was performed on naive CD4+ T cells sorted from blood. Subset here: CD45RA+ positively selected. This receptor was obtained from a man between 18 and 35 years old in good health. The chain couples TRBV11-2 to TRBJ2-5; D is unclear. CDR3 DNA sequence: TGTGCCAGCAGCTCGCCAAGCTCCACTTACGGCGGAACCCAGTACTTC. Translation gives CASSSPSSTYGGTQYF.